The following is a TCR beta chain sequence with its context. This CDR3 spans 16 amino acids. J gave up 5 bases and V 6 bases, and 11 bases lay outside the gene matches. In germline, CDR1 is MNHEY, CDR2 SMNVEV (reference sequence). This entry is derived from a study of blood T cell repertoires in COVID-19. The Seattle patients joined while their infection was active and were tracked longitudinally afterward. As handled by the study authors: Scientists estimated how many nucleated cells there were by amplifying reference gene primers. Measured with immunoSEQ multiplex PCR; TCRdb has only the in-frame clones, and not every one. V, J and clone size reflect that table, while D and trimming were determined from the DNA. The sample has about 410,000 clones; 89% are singletons.

This receptor was identified in a woman aged 40 to 50 with COVID-19, enrolled during active disease. Material: peripheral blood. The genes are TRBV27 and TRBJ2-3; 10 bases fit TRBD2. CDR3: CASSPISGRARDTQYF. CDR3 nucleotides: TGTGCCAGCAGCCCGATAAGCGGGAGGGCACGAGATACGCAGTATTTT.